This paragraph reports one T cell receptor beta chain. The antigen is unknown. The CDR3 totals 14 residues. Trimming pared 5 bases from V and 2 bases from J, leaving 11 bases between. From germline, CDR1 is MGHDK and CDR2 SYGVNS. Then a second PCR, running roughly 7 to 11 cycles, was carried out with a sample-barcoded 5' primer and a J-beta primer mix. A template-switch adaptor with 12 random nucleotides tagged each cDNA molecule. All samples gave at least 2.5 million CDR3-containing paired-end reads. TCRdb re-derived calls from the 5' RACE reads in MiXCR, one entry per CDR3 protein. The sample has fewer than 1.5 million distinct CDR3 sequences, roughly 40% seen once. The data derive from a study of blood T cells in healthy people across ages. Study-wide findings and caveats: Per million T cells, TCR beta diversity dropped about linearly as age rose. Estimated diversity across one million T cells was deemed an underestimate.

The receptor was derived from a woman under 30 in good health. The sample consisted of blood. The chain couples TRBV25-1 to TRBJ2-3, with D perhaps matching TRBD2 (6 bases). CDR3 coding DNA: TGTGCCAGCAGTAGTCTAGCGCCCACAGATACGCAGTATTTT. Translation: CASSSLAPTDTQYF.